Presented here are 11 T cell receptor beta chains from one specimen sequenced in a study of shared clonotypes between healthy human individuals. Naive CD8 cells were CD45RO-negative, positively selected for CCR7, excluding terminally differentiated effector memory CD45RA+ cells. Libraries were prepared by immunoSEQ multiplex PCR; TCRdb keeps only in-frame clonotypes and omits some of them. The table shows roughly 890,000 clones, with 80% to 95% occurring only once. What was sequenced was naive CD8+ T cells sorted from blood. Source of these receptors: a man aged 25-40 years in good health.

Comment on this clone: One end of the junction fails to match germline, which may point to a read error. This rearrangement joins TRBV14 to TRBJ2-7, with D perhaps being TRBD1 or TRBD2 (5 bases each). From germline, CDR1 is SGHDN and CDR2 FVKESK. The CDR3 length is 14 residues. The CDR3 sequence is CASSQTGTFHDGVF. DNA of the CDR3: TGTGCCAGCAGCCAAACCGGGACGTTTCACGATGGAGTTTTC. Full variable domain (outside the CDR3, taken from reference TRBV14 and TRBJ2-7): EAGVTQFPSHSVIEKGQTVTLRCDPISGHDNLYWYRRVMGKEIKFLLHFVKESKQDESGMPNNRFLAERTGGTYSTLKVQPAELEDSGVYFCASSQTGTFHDGVFGPGTRLTVT.

Concerning this clone itself: The sample has other DNA sequences that encode this CDR3 too. The chain is built from TRBV29-1 and TRBJ2-7, with TRBD2 as a possible D gene (5 bases). The V gene's germline CDR1 is SQVTM and CDR2 ANQGSEA. The ends were cut back, 0 bases at V and 4 bases at J, with 7 bases in the middle. CDR3 length: 12 amino acids. CDR3 sequence: CSVEDRGYEQYF. CDR3 nucleotides: TGCAGCGTTGAAGATCGGGGATACGAGCAGTACTTC.

This clone was found once. CDR3 in amino acids: CASSQGRGLNTEAFF. The CDR3 bases are TGCGCCAGCAGCCAAGGAAGGGGCTTGAACACTGAAGCTTTCTTT. The genes are TRBV4-1 and TRBJ1-1; D possibly corresponds to TRBD1 (5 bases). Germline V lookup: CDR1 MGHRA, CDR2 YSYEKL. V lost 1 base and J lost 0, with 9 bases in between. CDR3 size: 15 residues.

This clone was found once. This chain joins TRBV10-1 and TRBJ1-5; D gene unclear. The germline V and J ends were trimmed by 4 bases and 0 bases, with 7 bases remaining between them. Germline-derived CDR1 and CDR2 are WNHNN and SYGVQD (reference sequence). This CDR3 is 14 amino acids long. Here the CDR3 reads CASSVTISNQPQHF. As DNA, the CDR3 is TGCGCCAGCAGTGTTACAATTAGCAATCAGCCCCAGCATTTT.

The chain couples TRBV7-9 to TRBJ2-7, with 8 nucleotides matching TRBD1. CDR3 size: 14 residues. The V segment lost 5 bases and the J segment 2 bases; nucleotides outside the gene matches: 5. Germline values: CDR1 SEHNR, CDR2 FQNEAQ (reference sequence). For the CDR3, the DNA is TGTGCCAGCAGCGAAGGGACAGGACCCTACGAGCAGTACTTC. Residues: CASSEGTGPYEQYF.

This chain uses TRBV18 with TRBJ2-5; no clear D. CDR3 length: 13 residues. Germline V CDR1 and CDR2: KGHSH, LQKENI. With 3 bases removed from V and 0 bases from J, the gap between germline ends came to 5 bases. The CDR3: CASSPKYQETQYF. CDR3 in DNA: TGTGCCAGCTCACCCAAGTACCAAGAGACCCAGTACTTC.

This rearrangement joins TRBV27 to TRBJ2-1, with D unresolved. The CDR3 runs to 15 residues. CDR1 is MNHEY and CDR2 is SMNVEV in the germline V gene (reference sequence). V was pared by 2 bases and J by 4 bases, with 12 bases between. CDR3 region: CASSLLGGYYNEQFF. The CDR3 DNA is TGTGCCAGCAGTTTACTTGGCGGCTATTACAATGAGCAGTTCTTC.

The count of this clone is one. The rearrangement uses TRBV10-3 and TRBJ2-5; no clear D. Germline V gene lookup returns CDR1 ENHRY and CDR2 SYGVKD. V dropped 3 bases and J dropped 0 bases, with 11 bases sitting between them. CDR3 size: 15 residues. The CDR3 bases are TGTGCCATCAGTGATCCTCAAAGGTACCAAGAGACCCAGTACTTC. Protein sequence: CAISDPQRYQETQYF.

The genes are TRBV4-2 and TRBJ1-5, with D possibly matching TRBD1 (5 bases). V lost 1 base and J lost 7, with 5 bases in between. This CDR3 comprises 12 residues. Germline V gives CDR1 LGHNA, CDR2 YNFKEQ. CDR3 residues: CASSQGGQPQHF. The CDR3 nucleotides read TGTGCCAGCAGCCAAGGGGGGCAGCCCCAGCATTTT.

The V call is TRBV29-1, the J call TRBJ1-1, with D unclear. V lost 0 bases and J 0 bases, leaving 5 bases between the germline ends. This CDR3 region has 13 residues. CDR1 and CDR2 from the germline V gene are SQVTM and ANQGSEA. The CDR3 is CSVEDNLNTEAFF. DNA of the CDR3: TGCAGCGTTGAAGACAACCTGAACACTGAAGCTTTCTTT. Full variable domain (missing parts from reference TRBV29-1 and TRBJ1-1): SAVISQKPSRDICQRGTSLTIQCQVDSQVTMMFWYRQQPGQSLTLIATANQGSEATYESGFVIDKFPISRPNLTFSTLTVSNMSPEDSSIYLCSVEDNLNTEAFFGQGTRLTVV.

The chain joins TRBV4-1 to TRBJ2-5, with D possibly called TRBD1 or TRBD2 (5 bases each). Trimming removed 3 bases at V and 7 bases at J, with 15 bases between. Germline CDR1 reads MGHRA; CDR2 reads YSYEKL. CDR3 length: 14 amino acids. The CDR3 loop reads CASSQGRTLGTQYF. The DNA for the CDR3 is TGCGCCAGCAGCCAGGGTCGGACACTAGGGACCCAGTACTTC.